This is a list of T cell receptor beta chains from one sample in a study of regulatory T cells in long-lasting Graves disease. One entry per CDR3 protein results from TCRdb running MiXCR on the multiplex PCR reads. The repertoire holds about 560,000 distinct CDR3 sequences, about 16% seen once, with more than 10% in the top ten. These data were likewise used in another study, on T cells in Graves' hyperthyroidism and ophthalmopathy.

Sequences were derived from peripheral blood mononuclear cells (PBMCs), sampled at new diagnosis, from a patient treated with antithyroid drugs. The receptors originated from a man younger than 30 with Graves disease. Both conserved end residues are part of each CDR3. The D gene is left open where the match is weak. Clone size, where shown, is once, few, many, or a class for clones that have expanded.

D gene: NA
J gene: TRBJ2-3
clone size: NA
V gene: TRBV27
CDR3 protein: CASSPLAETSTDTQYF
CDR3 DNA: TGTGCCAGCAGTCCATTAGCGGAGACTAGCACAGATACGCAGTATTTT

D gene: TRBD1
J gene: TRBJ2-3
clone size: few
V gene: TRBV7-6
CDR3 protein: CASSPHRGRSTDTQYF
CDR3 DNA: TGTGCCAGCAGCCCTCACAGGGGGAGAAGCACAGATACGCAGTATTTT

D gene: TRBD2
J gene: TRBJ2-1
clone size: many
V gene: TRBV6-9
CDR3 protein: CASSYSLAGRYNEQFF
CDR3 DNA: TGTGCCAGCAGTTACTCCCTAGCGGGAAGGTACAATGAGCAGTTCTTC

D gene: NA
J gene: TRBJ1-1
clone size: NA
V gene: TRBV12-3/TRBV12-4
CDR3 protein: CASRWTPESTEAFF
CDR3 DNA: TGTGCCAGCAGGTGGACCCCTGAGAGCACTGAAGCTTTCTTT

D gene: NA
J gene: TRBJ1-6
clone size: NA
V gene: TRBV6-1
CDR3 protein: CASSEAGSYNSPLHF
CDR3 DNA: TGTGCCAGCAGTGAAGCAGGGTCCTATAATTCACCCCTCCACTTT

D gene: NA
J gene: TRBJ2-3
clone size: many
V gene: TRBV20-1
CDR3 protein: CSAHEAQGELSGGGSTDTQYF
CDR3 DNA: TGCAGTGCTCACGAGGCCCAGGGGGAACTCAGCGGGGGAGGTAGCACAGATACGCAGTATTTT

D gene: NA
J gene: TRBJ2-7
clone size: few
V gene: TRBV5-1
CDR3 protein: CASSFLDSDEQYF
CDR3 DNA: TGTGCCAGCAGCTTTCTAGATTCAGACGAGCAGTACTTC

D gene: NA
J gene: TRBJ2-1
clone size: NA
V gene: TRBV14
CDR3 protein: CASSARGGGVYNEQFF
CDR3 DNA: TGTGCCAGCAGCGCCCGAGGAGGGGGCGTCTACAATGAGCAGTTCTTC

D gene: NA
J gene: TRBJ1-1
clone size: many
V gene: TRBV5-1
CDR3 protein: CASSWRASRNTEAFF
CDR3 DNA: TGCGCCAGCAGCTGGCGGGCCAGTCGGAACACTGAAGCTTTCTTT

D gene: NA
J gene: TRBJ2-1
clone size: many
V gene: TRBV6-2/TRBV6-3
CDR3 protein: CASTQRGSSSYNEQFF
CDR3 DNA: TGTGCCAGCACCCAAAGGGGGTCCTCCTCCTACAATGAGCAGTTCTTC

D gene: TRBD2
J gene: TRBJ2-6
clone size: NA
V gene: TRBV11-3
CDR3 protein: CASSSGLAGTSGANVLTF
CDR3 DNA: TGTGCCAGCAGCTCCGGACTAGCGGGAACCTCTGGGGCCAACGTCCTGACTTTC

D gene: NA
J gene: TRBJ2-2
clone size: NA
V gene: TRBV7-2
CDR3 protein: CASSSRTTNTGELFF
CDR3 DNA: TGTGCCAGCAGCAGCCGGACGACGAACACCGGGGAGCTGTTTTTT

D gene: TRBD1
J gene: TRBJ1-6
clone size: few
V gene: TRBV11-2
CDR3 protein: CASSIGTAYNSPLHF
CDR3 DNA: TGTGCCAGCAGCATCGGGACAGCCTATAATTCACCCCTCCACTTT

D gene: NA
J gene: TRBJ2-1
clone size: NA
V gene: TRBV10-1
CDR3 protein: CASSDRDYNEQFF
CDR3 DNA: TGCGCCAGCAGTGATCGGGACTACAATGAGCAGTTCTTC